This section outlines one T cell receptor beta chain sequence together with its context. The target antigen is unknown. The junction and the germline gene differ at one end; a read error may be behind it. This entry comes from a study of CD8+CD57+ T cells in acquired aplastic anemia. About the study: The mean DNA yield obtained from sorted CD4+ and CD8+ cells came to roughly 3.4 ug.

All patients picked for sequencing had shown, by flow cytometry, an expansion of CD8+CD57+ cells. Patients were treatment-naive when blood was sampled. Genomic DNA served as template for TCR beta VDJ and CDR3 profiling. TCRdb fed the reads into MiXCR, producing one record per CDR3 protein. In the table there are some 160,000 distinct CDR3 sequences, about 45% of which are singletons. General study findings and limits: Patients were compared with controls for CD8+ Simpson's diversity, and no significant difference emerged. Common to patients and controls were approximately 30 CD8+ CDR3 sequences.

Sequencing used sorted CD4+, CD8+, or CD8+CD57+ T cells (not recorded which) from PBMCs. This TCR came from a human donor with aplastic anemia.

This CDR3 reads CASSAYSGNTIYF. DNA for the CDR3: TGCGCCAGCAGCGCCTACTCTGGAAACACCATATATTTT. V gene TRBV9 combines with J gene TRBJ1-3, with D unclear. The V gene's germline CDR1 is SGDLS and CDR2 YYNGEE. The CDR3 is made up of 13 amino acids.